A selection of T cell receptor beta chains follows, all from one sample in a study of CD8 T cells in ankylosing spondylitis. TCRdb re-called the 5' RACE reads through MiXCR, storing one row per CDR3 protein. This table has around 250,000 distinct CDR3 sequences, roughly 10% appearing once. The sequencing input was blood, either unsorted or a sorted T cell fraction (not recorded which). The source is a male donor with ankylosing spondylitis or in good health (not recorded which). Both conserved end residues are part of each CDR3. A D gene is named only where the DNA matches it firmly. Some rows mark clone size as missing; the rest say once, few, many or name a class of expanded clone.

D gene: TRBD1
J gene: TRBJ2-2
V gene: TRBV10-3
clone size: many
CDR3 DNA: TGTGCCATCAGTGCCTTAGAGGCGGGACAGGGGTCCGGGGAGCTGTTTTTT
CDR3 protein: CAISALEAGQGSGELFF

D gene: TRBD2
J gene: TRBJ2-5
V gene: TRBV9
clone size: NA
CDR3 DNA: TGTGCCAGCAGCCAAGGCGGGAGTCTAGAGACCCAGTACTTC
CDR3 protein: CASSQGGSLETQYF

D gene: TRBD1
J gene: TRBJ2-5
V gene: TRBV15
clone size: many
CDR3 DNA: TGTGCCACCAGCTACCTGCTGGACAGGGCGACCTTTGTGACCCAGTACTTC
CDR3 protein: CATSYLLDRATFVTQYF

D gene: NA
J gene: TRBJ2-1
V gene: TRBV5-1
clone size: many
CDR3 DNA: TGCGCCAGCAGACTAGCTTGGAGCTCCTACAATGAGCAGTTCTTC
CDR3 protein: CASRLAWSSYNEQFF

D gene: TRBD2
J gene: TRBJ2-3
V gene: TRBV20-1
clone size: many
CDR3 DNA: TGCAGTGCTAGCGGAGGAGGCGGGAGGGGAGATACGCAGTATTTT
CDR3 protein: CSASGGGGRGDTQYF

D gene: NA
J gene: TRBJ1-5
V gene: TRBV24-1
clone size: many
CDR3 DNA: TGTGCCACCAGTGAGGCGGGGTATCCAGCCCAGCATTTT
CDR3 protein: CATSEAGYPAQHF

D gene: TRBD2
J gene: TRBJ2-7
V gene: TRBV7-2
clone size: NA
CDR3 DNA: TGTGCCAGCAGCTCCGCCCCCTGGACTAGCGGGGACCACGAGCAGTACTTC
CDR3 protein: CASSSAPWTSGDHEQYF

D gene: NA
J gene: TRBJ2-5
V gene: TRBV5-1
clone size: many
CDR3 DNA: TGCGCCAGCAGCTTGTCAGGGTTTGGAGAGACCCAGTACTTC
CDR3 protein: CASSLSGFGETQYF

D gene: NA
J gene: TRBJ2-5
V gene: TRBV5-1
clone size: many
CDR3 DNA: TGCGCCAGCAGCTTGGGGTCGACAGGAGCGGGAGAGACCCAGTACTTC
CDR3 protein: CASSLGSTGAGETQYF

D gene: NA
J gene: TRBJ2-5
V gene: TRBV3-1
clone size: few
CDR3 DNA: TGTGCCAGCAGCCAACACGGACGAGGGCTGCAAGAGACCCAGTACTTC
CDR3 protein: CASSQHGRGLQETQYF

D gene: NA
J gene: TRBJ2-2
V gene: TRBV6-1
clone size: NA
CDR3 DNA: TGTGCCAGCAGAACCCAGAGACGAGATAAAGCCGGGGAGCTGTTTTTT
CDR3 protein: CASRTQRRDKAGELFF

D gene: NA
J gene: TRBJ2-7
V gene: TRBV11-2
clone size: NA
CDR3 DNA: TGTGCCAGCAGCTTTAACCTCTACGAGCAGTACTTC
CDR3 protein: CASSFNLYEQYF

D gene: NA
J gene: TRBJ2-2
V gene: TRBV24-1
clone size: many
CDR3 DNA: TGTGCCACCAGTGATACGGGCACCGGGGAGCTGTTTTTT
CDR3 protein: CATSDTGTGELFF

D gene: NA
J gene: TRBJ2-3
V gene: TRBV5-1
clone size: NA
CDR3 DNA: TGCGCCAGCAGCGGACGGACCGACACAGATACGCAGTATTTT
CDR3 protein: CASSGRTDTDTQYF

D gene: NA
J gene: TRBJ1-6
V gene: TRBV3-1
clone size: many
CDR3 DNA: TGTGCCAGCAGCCAAAACAGGGATCATTCACCCCTCCACTTT
CDR3 protein: CASSQNRDHSPLHF

D gene: TRBD1
J gene: TRBJ1-5
V gene: TRBV29-1
clone size: NA
CDR3 DNA: TGCAGCGTTGTATCAGGGGGGGGCAATCAGCCCCAGCATTTT
CDR3 protein: CSVVSGGGNQPQHF

D gene: NA
J gene: TRBJ2-2
V gene: TRBV20-1
clone size: many
CDR3 DNA: TGCAGTGCTACAGGGAACACCGGGGAGCTGTTTTTT
CDR3 protein: CSATGNTGELFF

D gene: NA
J gene: TRBJ1-4
V gene: TRBV7-9
clone size: NA
CDR3 DNA: TGTGCCAGCAGCTTATACTTTGCAACTAATGAAAAACTGTTTTTT
CDR3 protein: CASSLYFATNEKLFF

D gene: NA
J gene: TRBJ1-4
V gene: TRBV2
clone size: NA
CDR3 DNA: TGTGCCAGCAGTGAACACGGAACTAATGAAAAACTGTTTTTT
CDR3 protein: CASSEHGTNEKLFF

D gene: NA
J gene: TRBJ2-7
V gene: TRBV5-1
clone size: many
CDR3 DNA: TGCGCCAGCAGCCTGGTTGCAGGGAACTCCTACGAGCAGTACTTC
CDR3 protein: CASSLVAGNSYEQYF

D gene: NA
J gene: TRBJ2-4
V gene: TRBV5-5
clone size: NA
CDR3 DNA: TGTGCCAGCAGCCGACCGACCCTGGAGGGGAACATTCAGTACTTC
CDR3 protein: CASSRPTLEGNIQYF

D gene: TRBD2
J gene: TRBJ2-3
V gene: TRBV10-2
clone size: many
CDR3 DNA: TGCGCCAGCAGACTCAGACTAGCGGGGGTTCTACCAGATACGCAGTATTTT
CDR3 protein: CASRLRLAGVLPDTQYF

D gene: TRBD2
J gene: TRBJ2-4
V gene: TRBV6-1
clone size: many
CDR3 DNA: TGTGCCAGCAGGGCTAGCGGCGGCAAAAACATTCAGTACTTC
CDR3 protein: CASRASGGKNIQYF

D gene: TRBD2
J gene: TRBJ2-1
V gene: TRBV6-5
clone size: many
CDR3 DNA: TGTGCCAGCAGTTCGGATAGCGGGAGTATGGATGAGCAGTTCTTC
CDR3 protein: CASSSDSGSMDEQFF

D gene: NA
J gene: TRBJ2-3
V gene: TRBV25-1
clone size: few
CDR3 DNA: TGTGCCAGCAGTGAATTAGGCACAGATACGCAGTATTTT
CDR3 protein: CASSELGTDTQYF

D gene: NA
J gene: TRBJ1-2
V gene: TRBV5-1
clone size: many
CDR3 DNA: TGCGCCAGCAGCTTGTCGGGCGGTTCTAACTATGGCTACACCTTC
CDR3 protein: CASSLSGGSNYGYTF

D gene: NA
J gene: TRBJ2-6
V gene: TRBV27
clone size: few
CDR3 DNA: TGTGCCAGCAGTTTTCGTTCTGGGGCCAACGTCCTGACTTTC
CDR3 protein: CASSFRSGANVLTF

D gene: NA
J gene: TRBJ2-7
V gene: TRBV7-9
clone size: few
CDR3 DNA: TGTGCCAGCGGATTCCTCGACAGGTACTACGAGCAGTACTTC
CDR3 protein: CASGFLDRYYEQYF

D gene: TRBD1
J gene: TRBJ2-7
V gene: TRBV9
clone size: many
CDR3 DNA: TGTGCCAGCAGCGTAGATACAGGGGAATACGAGCAGTACTTC
CDR3 protein: CASSVDTGEYEQYF

D gene: NA
J gene: TRBJ1-1
V gene: TRBV12-3/TRBV12-4
clone size: many
CDR3 DNA: TGTGCCAGCAGTTTAAGGCAGAGTGAAGCTTTCTTT
CDR3 protein: CASSLRQSEAFF

D gene: NA
J gene: TRBJ2-1
V gene: TRBV20-1
clone size: many
CDR3 DNA: TGCAGTTTTAGACAGGTCCCTTTGTTTCACAATGAGCAGTTCTTC
CDR3 protein: CSFRQVPLFHNEQFF

D gene: TRBD1
J gene: TRBJ2-7
V gene: TRBV28
clone size: NA
CDR3 DNA: TGTGCCAGCAGTTTCTCCCCCGCGGACAGGCCCTCCTACGAGCAGTACTTC
CDR3 protein: CASSFSPADRPSYEQYF

D gene: TRBD2
J gene: TRBJ2-1
V gene: TRBV9
clone size: many
CDR3 DNA: TGTGCCAGCAGCGTAGGACTAGCGGGAGAAAATGAGCAGTTCTTC
CDR3 protein: CASSVGLAGENEQFF

D gene: NA
J gene: TRBJ2-2
V gene: TRBV2
clone size: few
CDR3 DNA: TGTGCCAGCAGCACCCCGGACGGCACCGGGGAGCTGTTTTTT
CDR3 protein: CASSTPDGTGELFF

D gene: NA
J gene: TRBJ1-6
V gene: TRBV21-1
clone size: many
CDR3 DNA: TGTGCCAGCAGCGAATGGACTCCTACGAGCTCCTATAATTCACCCCTCCACTTT
CDR3 protein: CASSEWTPTSSYNSPLHF

D gene: NA
J gene: TRBJ1-1
V gene: TRBV12-3/TRBV12-4
clone size: few
CDR3 DNA: TGTGCCAGCAGTTTAGACCAGGGTTATTGGACTGAAGCTTTCTTT
CDR3 protein: CASSLDQGYWTEAFF

D gene: NA
J gene: TRBJ2-7
V gene: TRBV12-3/TRBV12-4
clone size: many
CDR3 DNA: TGTGCCAGCAGTCCCCGAAGTGACTTATCCTACGAGCAGTACTTC
CDR3 protein: CASSPRSDLSYEQYF

D gene: TRBD1
J gene: TRBJ2-7
V gene: TRBV3-1
clone size: many
CDR3 DNA: TGTGCCAGCAGCCCAGGACAGGGTGCGCGCGAGCAGTACTTC
CDR3 protein: CASSPGQGAREQYF

D gene: TRBD2
J gene: TRBJ2-3
V gene: TRBV5-4
clone size: few
CDR3 DNA: TGTGCCAGCAGCTTGGCGAGCGGGAGGGCCACGAATACGCAGTATTTT
CDR3 protein: CASSLASGRATNTQYF

D gene: NA
J gene: TRBJ2-3
V gene: TRBV20-1
clone size: many
CDR3 DNA: TGCAGTGCTAGTACACTTGGCGATACGCAGTATTTT
CDR3 protein: CSASTLGDTQYF

D gene: TRBD1
J gene: TRBJ2-3
V gene: TRBV12-3/TRBV12-4
clone size: many
CDR3 DNA: TGTGCCAGCAGGCCGGGACAGACTAGCACAGATACGCAGTATTTT
CDR3 protein: CASRPGQTSTDTQYF

D gene: NA
J gene: TRBJ1-1
V gene: TRBV29-1
clone size: many
CDR3 DNA: TGCAGCGTTGGTTGGCGGAACACTGAAGCTTTCTTT
CDR3 protein: CSVGWRNTEAFF

D gene: NA
J gene: TRBJ2-7
V gene: TRBV2
clone size: many
CDR3 DNA: TGTGCCAGCAGCGAGACAGTCTACGAGCAGTACTTC
CDR3 protein: CASSETVYEQYF

D gene: NA
J gene: TRBJ2-7
V gene: TRBV5-1
clone size: many
CDR3 DNA: TGCGCCAGCGGATCCGGACGAGACGAGCAGTACTTC
CDR3 protein: CASGSGRDEQYF